Shown below are 5 T cell receptor beta chains from a single sample sequenced in a study of vaccination effects on CD4 cells after COVID-19 (dated by TCRdb to between 2021 and 2024). No antigen is known for these receptors. Receptors were amplified or captured by the immunoSEQ multiplex PCR assay. TCRdb carries this immuneACCESS record with in-frame sequences only. Its versions omit some clonotypes, under half of them owing to an unresolved V gene in the studies checked, with the rest unexplained. In this sample the table shows about 65,000 clones, roughly three quarters of which occur a single time. The top ten constitute approximately 3% of the sample. The ViraFEST assay stimulated PBMC with viral peptide pools and then used TCR sequencing to identify antigen-specific CD4+ T cell clonotypes by expansion. After approximately eleven days of culture, CD4+ T cells were isolated with the EasySep CD4+ T cell isolation kit. Healthy vaccine recipients had no prior SARS-CoV-2 infection, confirmed by negative nucleocapsid antibodies before and after vaccination.

The sample in question was CD4+ T cells from PBMCs cultured with HCoV-NL63 spike peptides, obtained before COVID-19 vaccination. The cell subset or site label, as the study defines it: HCoV-NL63 spike overlapping peptide pool stimulation. The receptor source for this set is a human donor who received a COVID-19 vaccine.

The rearrangement joins TRBV6-5 to TRBJ2-7, with a tentative D call TRBD2 (6 bases). This CDR3 region has 15 residues. Trimming removed 6 bases from V and 3 bases from J, with 18 bases in between. Germline V gene lookup returns CDR1 MNHEY and CDR2 SVGAGI. The CDR3 spells CASRRFRAGYYEQYV. Here the CDR3 DNA reads TGTGCCAGCAGGCGCTTTAGGGCGGGGTACTACGAGCAGTACGTC.

This clone was detected a few times. The CDR3 sequence is CASSGVAAGSPLHF. For the CDR3, the DNA is TGTGCCAGCAGTGGGGTCGCGGCGGGTTCACCCCTCCACTTT. This chain links TRBV2 with TRBJ1-6; no clear D. Germline loops: CDR1 SNHLY, CDR2 FYNNEI. The CDR3 runs to 14 residues. Trimming removed 4 bases from V and 9 bases from J, with 13 bases in between.

This clone is a singleton in its sample. The J gene is TRBJ2-7, the V gene TRBV28, with D possibly TRBD1 on 5 matching bases. The V end lost 2 bases, the J end lost 2 bases, and 7 bases lay between the germline ends. The CDR3 is 13 residues long. Germline V gene lookup returns CDR1 MDHEN and CDR2 SYDVKM. CDR3 DNA sequence: TGTGCCAGCAGTTTAAGGACAACCTACGAGCAGTACGTC. Amino acid sequence: CASSLRTTYEQYV.

The genes are TRBV7-9 and TRBJ2-7; weak D call: TRBD2 (7 bases). Looked up from germline, CDR1 is SEHNR and CDR2 is FQNEAQ (reference sequence). This CDR3 is 16 amino acids long. V was clipped by 6 bases and J by 3 bases, with 21 bases between them. Here the CDR3 reads CASRSLNGGGHYEQYV. DNA for the CDR3: TGTGCCAGCAGATCCCTGAACGGCGGGGGACACTACGAGCAGTACGTC.

The rearrangement joins TRBV10-2 to TRBJ1-1; TRBD1 is a possible D gene (5 bases). The CDR3 totals 14 residues. The germline V gene encodes CDR1 WSHSY and CDR2 SAAADI. Trimming took 7 bases from V and 0 from J, leaving 12 bases between them. CDR3 sequence: CASKVRGMNTEAFF. CDR3 in DNA: TGCGCCAGCAAGGTTCGGGGGATGAACACTGAAGCTTTCTTT.